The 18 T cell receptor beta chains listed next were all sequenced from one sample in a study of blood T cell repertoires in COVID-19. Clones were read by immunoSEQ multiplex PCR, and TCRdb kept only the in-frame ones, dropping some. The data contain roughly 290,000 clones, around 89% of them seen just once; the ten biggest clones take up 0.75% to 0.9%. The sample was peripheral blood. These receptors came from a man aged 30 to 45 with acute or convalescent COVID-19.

The CDR3 bases are TGTGCCAGCAGTTTTGGGGACAGGGTCACGGGGGAGGATTCGTACTTC. It yields the protein CASSFGDRVTGEDSYF. J is TRBJ2-4 and V is TRBV28; 9 positions match TRBD1. V dropped 3 bases and J dropped 15; count of bases not matched to a gene: 18. This CDR3 has 16 residues. Germline V gene sequence: CDR1 MDHEN, CDR2 SYDVKM.

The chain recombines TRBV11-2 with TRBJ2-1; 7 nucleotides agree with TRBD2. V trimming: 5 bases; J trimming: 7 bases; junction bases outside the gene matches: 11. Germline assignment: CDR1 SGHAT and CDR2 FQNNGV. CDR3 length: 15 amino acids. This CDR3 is CASSGRRREGNEQFF. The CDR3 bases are TGTGCCAGCAGCGGCCGGCGGAGGGAGGGTAATGAGCAGTTCTTC.

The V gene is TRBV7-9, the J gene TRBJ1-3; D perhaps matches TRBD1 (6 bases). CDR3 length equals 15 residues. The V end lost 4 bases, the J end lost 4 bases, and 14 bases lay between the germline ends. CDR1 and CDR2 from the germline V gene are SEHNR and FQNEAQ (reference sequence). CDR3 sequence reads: CASSSRGPGGNTIYF. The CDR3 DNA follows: TGTGCCAGCAGCTCGCGGGGGCCTGGAGGAAACACCATATATTTT.

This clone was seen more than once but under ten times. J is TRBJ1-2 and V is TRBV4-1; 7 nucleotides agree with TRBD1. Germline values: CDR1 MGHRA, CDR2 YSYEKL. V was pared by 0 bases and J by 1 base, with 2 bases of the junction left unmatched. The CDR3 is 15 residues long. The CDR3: CASSQEGTVNYGYTF. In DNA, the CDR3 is TGCGCCAGCAGCCAAGAGGGGACAGTTAACTATGGCTACACCTTC.

The CDR3 sequence is CASSGLGTGSLQNTEAFF. The CDR3 DNA is TGTGCCAGCAGTGGCCTCGGGACAGGGAGTCTTCAGAACACTGAAGCTTTCTTT. This chain joins TRBV27 and TRBJ1-1; 9 bases are shared with TRBD1. The ends lost 5 bases at V and 1 base at J; junction bases unmatched: 14. Germline-derived CDR1 and CDR2 are MNHEY and SMNVEV (reference sequence). This CDR3 comprises 18 residues.

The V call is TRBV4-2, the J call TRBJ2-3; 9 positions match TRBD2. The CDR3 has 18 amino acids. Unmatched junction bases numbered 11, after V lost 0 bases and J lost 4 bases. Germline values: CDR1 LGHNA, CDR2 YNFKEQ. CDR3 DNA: TGTGCCAGCAGCCAAGAGTTGTTGCTAGCGGGATACGCAGATACGCAGTATTTT. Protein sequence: CASSQELLLAGYADTQYF.

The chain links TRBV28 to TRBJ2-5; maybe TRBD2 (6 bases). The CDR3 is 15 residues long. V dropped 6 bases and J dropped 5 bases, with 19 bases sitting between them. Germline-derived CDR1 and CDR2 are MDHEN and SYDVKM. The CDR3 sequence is CASSRGGVVGETQYF. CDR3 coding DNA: TGTGCCAGCAGCCGTGGAGGGGTTGTAGGCGAGACCCAGTACTTC.

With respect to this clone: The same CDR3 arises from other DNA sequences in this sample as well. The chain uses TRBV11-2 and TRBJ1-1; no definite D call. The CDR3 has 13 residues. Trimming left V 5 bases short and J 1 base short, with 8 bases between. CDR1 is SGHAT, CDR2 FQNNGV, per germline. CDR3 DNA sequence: TGTGCCAGCAGCCTGGCGGGGAACACTGAAGCTTTCTTT. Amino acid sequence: CASSLAGNTEAFF.

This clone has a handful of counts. CDR3 amino acids: CASSPLGGPVEQYF. The CDR3 nucleotides read TGTGCCAGCAGTCCTCTAGGGGGCCCGGTCGAGCAGTACTTC. V usage is TRBV3-1 (or the pseudogene TRBV3-2) and J usage is TRBJ2-7; 7 bases line up with TRBD1. CDR1 is LGHDT and CDR2 is YNNKEL in the germline V gene (reference sequence). The CDR3 totals 14 residues. V dropped 6 bases and J dropped 6; count of bases not matched to a gene: 11.

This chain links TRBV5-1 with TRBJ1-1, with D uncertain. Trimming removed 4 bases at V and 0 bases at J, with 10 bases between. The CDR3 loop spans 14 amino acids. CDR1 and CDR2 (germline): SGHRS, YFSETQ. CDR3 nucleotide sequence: TGCGCCAGCAGCGCGGCAAGAATGAACACTGAAGCTTTCTTT. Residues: CASSAARMNTEAFF.

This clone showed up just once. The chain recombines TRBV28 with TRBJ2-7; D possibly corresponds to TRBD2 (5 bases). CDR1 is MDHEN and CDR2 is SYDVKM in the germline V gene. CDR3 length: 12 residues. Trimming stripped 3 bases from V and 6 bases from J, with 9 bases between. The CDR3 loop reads CASSLRVTEQYF. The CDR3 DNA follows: TGTGCCAGCAGTTTGAGGGTTACCGAGCAGTACTTC.

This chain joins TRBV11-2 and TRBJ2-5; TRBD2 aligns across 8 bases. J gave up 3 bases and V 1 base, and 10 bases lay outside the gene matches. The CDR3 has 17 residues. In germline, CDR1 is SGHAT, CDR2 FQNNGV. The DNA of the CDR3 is TGTGCCAGCAGCTTAGGGGATCTTAGCGGGGTAAAAGAGACCCAGTACTTC. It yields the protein CASSLGDLSGVKETQYF.

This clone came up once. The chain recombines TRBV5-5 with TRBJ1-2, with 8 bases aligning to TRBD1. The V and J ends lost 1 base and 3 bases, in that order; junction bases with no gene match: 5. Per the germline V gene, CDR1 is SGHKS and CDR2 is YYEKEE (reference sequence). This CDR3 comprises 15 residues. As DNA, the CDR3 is TGTGCCAGCAGCTTGAAGGCAGGGGGCGACTATGGCTACACCTTC. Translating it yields CASSLKAGGDYGYTF.

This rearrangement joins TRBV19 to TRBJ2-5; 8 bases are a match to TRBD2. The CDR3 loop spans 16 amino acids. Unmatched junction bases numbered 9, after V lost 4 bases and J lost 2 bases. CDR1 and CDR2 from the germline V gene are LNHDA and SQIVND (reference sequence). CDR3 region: CASSNIGRGAQETQYF. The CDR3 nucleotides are TGTGCCAGTAGTAACATCGGGAGGGGGGCTCAAGAGACCCAGTACTTC. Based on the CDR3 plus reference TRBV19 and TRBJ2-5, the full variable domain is DGGITQSPKYLFRKEGQNVTLSCEQNLNHDAMYWYRQDPGQGLRLIYYSQIVNDFQKGDIAEGYSVSREKKESFPLTVTSAQKNPTAFYLCASSNIGRGAQETQYFGPGTRLLVL.

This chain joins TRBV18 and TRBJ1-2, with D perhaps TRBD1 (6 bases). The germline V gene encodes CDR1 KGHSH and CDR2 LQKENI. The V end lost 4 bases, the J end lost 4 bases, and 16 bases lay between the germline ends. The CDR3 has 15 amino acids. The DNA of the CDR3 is TGTGCCAGCTCACAAACAGGGTCGCTAAGCTATGGCTACACCTTC. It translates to CASSQTGSLSYGYTF. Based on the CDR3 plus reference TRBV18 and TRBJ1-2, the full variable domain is NAGVMQNPRHLVRRRGQEARLRCSPMKGHSHVYWYRQLPEEGLKFMVYLQKENIIDESGMPKERFSAEFPKEGPSILRIQQVVRGDSAAYFCASSQTGSLSYGYTFGSGTRLTVV.

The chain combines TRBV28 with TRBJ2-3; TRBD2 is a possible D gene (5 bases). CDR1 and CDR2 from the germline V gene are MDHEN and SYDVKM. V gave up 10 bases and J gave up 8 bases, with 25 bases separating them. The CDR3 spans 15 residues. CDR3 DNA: TGTGCCACCCTAGATCGGTCTAGCACCTCGGGTACGCAGTATTTT. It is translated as CATLDRSSTSGTQYF.

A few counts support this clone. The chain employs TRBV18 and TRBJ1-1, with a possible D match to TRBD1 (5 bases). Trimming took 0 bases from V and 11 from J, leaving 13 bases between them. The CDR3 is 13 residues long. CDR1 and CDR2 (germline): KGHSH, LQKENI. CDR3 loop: CASSPPQGGFAFF. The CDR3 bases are TGTGCCAGCTCACCACCGCAGGGAGGTTTTGCTTTCTTT.

CDR3 in amino acids: CASRLAETYNEQFF. As DNA, the CDR3 is TGTGCCAGCCGACTAGCGGAGACCTACAATGAGCAGTTCTTC. The V and J genes are TRBV6-5 and TRBJ2-1; 9 nucleotides align to TRBD2. V dropped 8 bases and J dropped 2; count of bases not matched to a gene: 4. The CDR3 runs to 14 residues. From germline, CDR1 is MNHEY and CDR2 SVGAGI.